This T cell receptor beta chain was identified during a study of OX40 agonist ivuxolimab in advanced cancers. Whole-study context: Partial responses were achieved by three patients, one with hepatocellular carcinoma and two with cutaneous melanoma. The study, taken as a whole, reports: Nonresponders, in some cases, also had low normalized T-cell clonal expansion. Mean expanded clone counts were higher in CD8+ than CD4+ T cells. Partial responders at 0.1-3.0 mg/kg showed near-lowest clonal expansion.

As for this clone: As yet, its antigen is unknown.

V shed 2 bases and J shed 1 base, with 14 bases lying between them. The CDR3 contains 16 residues. Germline V CDR1 and CDR2: MNHNY, SVGAGI (reference sequence). Profiling relied on immunoSEQ multiplex PCR, and the TCRdb table lists in-frame clones only, not all of them. The table records roughly 40,000 clones, roughly four fifths of them present only once. The receptor was isolated from an adult with an advanced solid tumor such as melanoma, head and neck, liver or kidney cancer. V is TRBV6-6 and J is TRBJ1-1; weak D call: TRBD1 (5 bases). Sequencing was performed on CD4+ or CD8+ T cells sorted from blood, taken in a trial of the OX40 agonist ivuxolimab. As DNA, the CDR3 is TGTGCCAGCAGTTACGGGTTGGGTGGGGCGAACACTGAAGCTTTCTTT. Encoded protein: CASSYGLGGANTEAFF.